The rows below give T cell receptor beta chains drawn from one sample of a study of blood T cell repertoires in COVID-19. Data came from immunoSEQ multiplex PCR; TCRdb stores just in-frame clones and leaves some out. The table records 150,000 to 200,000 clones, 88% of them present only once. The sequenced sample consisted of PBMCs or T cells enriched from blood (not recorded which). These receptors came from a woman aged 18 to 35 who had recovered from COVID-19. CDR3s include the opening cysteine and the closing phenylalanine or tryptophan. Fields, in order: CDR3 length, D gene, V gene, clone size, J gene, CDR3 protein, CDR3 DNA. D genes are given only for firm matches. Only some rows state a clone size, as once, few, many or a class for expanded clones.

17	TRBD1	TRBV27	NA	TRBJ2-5	CASSSLAGTAPQETQYF	TGTGCCAGCAGTTCCTTAGCCGGGACAGCTCCCCAAGAGACCCAGTACTTC
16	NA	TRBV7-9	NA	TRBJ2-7	CASSLVGGPFSYEQYF	TGTGCCAGCAGCTTAGTAGGGGGTCCTTTCTCCTACGAGCAGTACTTC
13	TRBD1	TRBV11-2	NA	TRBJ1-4	CASSWTGREKLFF	TGTGCCAGCAGCTGGACAGGGAGGGAAAAACTGTTTTTT
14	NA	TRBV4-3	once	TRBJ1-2	CASSLERGMDGYTF	TGCGCCAGCAGCCTAGAGCGGGGGATGGATGGCTACACCTTC
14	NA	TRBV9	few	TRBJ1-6	CASSIGQNNSPLHF	TGTGCCAGCAGCATCGGACAGAATAATTCACCCCTCCACTTT
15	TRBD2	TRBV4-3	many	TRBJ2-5	CASSQERGGQETQYF	TGCGCCAGCAGCCAAGAGCGGGGGGGCCAAGAGACCCAGTACTTC
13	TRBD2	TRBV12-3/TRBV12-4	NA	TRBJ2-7	CASSPVEGLAFNF	TGTGCCAGCAGCCCGGTCGAGGGACTAGCCTTCAACTTC
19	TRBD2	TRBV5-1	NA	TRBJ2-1	CASSLGGTGASGGATEQFF	TGCGCCAGCAGCTTGGGCGGTACTGGAGCTAGCGGGGGGGCCACTGAGCAGTTCTTC
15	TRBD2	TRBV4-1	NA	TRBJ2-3	CASSQWFGRADTQYF	TGCGCCAGCAGCCAGTGGTTCGGGAGGGCAGATACGCAGTATTTT
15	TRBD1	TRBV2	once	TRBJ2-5	CASSSGTGVRETQYF	TGTGCCAGCAGTTCCGGGACAGGGGTCCGGGAGACCCAGTACTTC
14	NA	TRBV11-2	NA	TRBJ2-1	CASSWNRGAGEQFF	TGTGCCAGCAGCTGGAACCGGGGGGCTGGTGAGCAGTTCTTC
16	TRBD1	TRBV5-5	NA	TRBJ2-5	CASSLQGQGTQETQYF	TGTGCCAGCAGCTTACAAGGACAGGGAACCCAAGAGACCCAGTACTTC
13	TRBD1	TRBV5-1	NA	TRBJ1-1	CASSLTGDTEAFF	TGCGCCAGCAGCTTGACAGGGGACACTGAAGCTTTCTTT
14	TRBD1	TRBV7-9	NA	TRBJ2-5	CASSLDRVGKTQYF	TGTGCCAGCAGTTTGGACAGGGTAGGAAAGACCCAGTACTTC
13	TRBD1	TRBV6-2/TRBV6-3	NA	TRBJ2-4	CASSYTGENIQYF	TGTGCCAGCAGTTATACAGGGGAAAACATTCAGTACTTC
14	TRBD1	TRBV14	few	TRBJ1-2	CASSQLTGGDGYTF	TGTGCCAGCAGCCAACTGACAGGGGGGGATGGCTACACCTTC
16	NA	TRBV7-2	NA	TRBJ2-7	CASSLAWDTNSYEQYF	TGTGCCAGCAGCTTAGCGTGGGACACGAATTCCTACGAGCAGTACTTC
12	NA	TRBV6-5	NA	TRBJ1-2	CASSYSGAGYTF	TGTGCCAGCAGTTACTCAGGGGCTGGCTACACCTTC
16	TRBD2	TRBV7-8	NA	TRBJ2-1	CASSAGLAGVGNEQFF	TGTGCCAGCAGCGCGGGACTAGCGGGAGTAGGCAATGAGCAGTTCTTC
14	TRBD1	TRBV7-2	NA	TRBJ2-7	CASRATGGSYEQYF	TGTGCCAGCAGGGCAACAGGGGGGTCCTACGAGCAGTACTTC